Following are 23 T cell receptor beta chains from one sample sequenced in a study of response to subunit inactivated influenza vaccine. One entry per CDR3 protein results from TCRdb running MiXCR on the RT-PCR reads. Of around 650,000 distinct CDR3 sequences listed, less than 20% are singletons. Here the sequenced sample was PBMCs from blood, taken approximately 12 days after vaccination. The receptors here all came from a man in his fifties or sixties who received an inactivated influenza vaccine.

This clonotype was detected a few times. The chain joins TRBV6-1 to TRBJ2-1; no clear D. Germline V gene data show CDR1 as MNHNS and CDR2 as SASEGT. This CDR3 is built from 14 residues. Trimming shortened V by 7 bases and J by 0 bases, and 10 bases separated the two germline ends. This chain's CDR3 is CASKLQSSYNEQFF. The CDR3 DNA reads as TGTGCCAGCAAATTGCAGAGCTCCTACAATGAGCAGTTCTTC.

The CDR3 loop reads CSATGTSGGLQETQYF. CDR3 DNA: TGCAGTGCTACCGGGACTAGCGGGGGGTTACAAGAGACCCAGTACTTC. The gene calls are TRBV20-1 and TRBJ2-5; the match to TRBD2 covers 15 bases. Trimming removed 4 bases from V and 2 bases from J; junction bases left unmatched: 5. The CDR3 totals 16 residues. Germline V gene sequence: CDR1 DFQATT, CDR2 SNEGSKA (reference sequence).

In its sample, this clonotype was seen a few times. DNA for the CDR3: TGCAGTGTTTGGGGTAACACTGAAGCTTTCTTT. This sequence encodes CSVWGNTEAFF. J is TRBJ1-1 and V is TRBV20-1; no clear D. This CDR3 is built from 11 residues. CDR1 and CDR2 (germline): DFQATT, SNEGSKA (reference sequence). V lost 7 bases and J lost 2, with 8 bases in between.

This clonotype was found a few times. The chain couples TRBV3-1 to TRBJ2-1; D remains unclear. This CDR3 has 12 amino acids. From germline, CDR1 is LGHDT and CDR2 YNNKEL (reference sequence). V was clipped by 7 bases and J by 6 bases, with 10 bases between them. CDR3 residues: CASIGGGNEQFF. CDR3 DNA: TGTGCCAGCATCGGTGGCGGCAATGAGCAGTTCTTC.

This clonotype was counted only a few times. The chain employs TRBV7-8 and TRBJ2-3; 11 bases match TRBD1. This CDR3 region has 17 residues. Losses at the gene ends were 5 bases for V and 6 bases for J; bases not matched to a gene: 13. Looked up from germline, CDR1 is SGHVS and CDR2 is FQNEAQ. The CDR3 DNA follows: TGTGCCAGCAGCCCCCTGCCGGGACAGGGGGTAGGGGATACGCAGTATTTT. It codes for CASSPLPGQGVGDTQYF. The full variable domain, with the rest looked up from reference TRBV7-8 and TRBJ2-3, is GAGVSQSPRYKVAKRGQDVALRCDPISGHVSLFWYQQALGQGPEFLTYFQNEAQLDKSGLPSDRFFAERPEGSVSTLKIQRTQQEDSAVYLCASSPLPGQGVGDTQYFGPGTRLTVL.

This clonotype was picked up a small number of times. The chain links TRBV28 to TRBJ2-7; possibly TRBD1 or TRBD2 for D (5 bases each). This CDR3 comprises 15 residues. Trimming cost V 6 bases and J 1 base, with 16 bases left between them. The germline CDR1 and CDR2 sequences are MDHEN and SYDVKM. The CDR3 region is CASSSGAGQSYEQYF. In DNA form, the CDR3 reads TGTGCCAGCAGCTCCGGGGCAGGCCAATCCTACGAGCAGTACTTC.

The chain uses TRBV9 and TRBJ2-3, with D unresolved. Trimming stripped 0 bases from V and 4 bases from J, with 6 bases between. This CDR3 spans 13 amino acids. CDR1 is SGDLS, CDR2 YYNGEE, per germline. DNA for the CDR3: TGTGCCAGCAGCGTAGAGAGGTCAGATACGCAGTATTTT. This translates into CASSVERSDTQYF. The entire variable domain, with the rest obtained from reference TRBV9 and TRBJ2-3, is as follows: DSGVTQTPKHLITATGQRVTLRCSPRSGDLSVYWYQQSLDQGLQFLIQYYNGEERAKGNILERFSAQQFPDLHSELNLSSLELGDSALYFCASSVERSDTQYFGPGTRLTVL.

This clonotype came up a few times. This chain links TRBV5-5 with TRBJ1-4; no definite D call. Germline values: CDR1 SGHKS, CDR2 YYEKEE (reference sequence). Trimming cost V 4 bases and J 7 bases, with 8 bases left between them. The CDR3 loop spans 12 amino acids. The CDR3 here is CASSALREKLFF. CDR3 sequence (DNA): TGTGCCAGCAGCGCCCTTCGTGAAAAACTGTTTTTT.

This clonotype was counted between two and nine times. The chain is built from TRBV7-2 and TRBJ2-1; D is possibly TRBD1 (6 bases). V was shortened by 5 bases and J by 0 bases, with 11 bases between the two germline ends. CDR3 length: 15 amino acids. Per the germline V gene, CDR1 is SGHTA and CDR2 is FQGNSA. The CDR3 spells CASSRRGGSYNEQFF. The CDR3 DNA reads TGTGCCAGCAGCCGTAGAGGGGGCTCCTACAATGAGCAGTTCTTC. The full variable domain, in which reference TRBV7-2 and TRBJ2-1 provide the parts outside the CDR3, is GAGVSQSPSNKVTEKGKDVELRCDPISGHTALYWYRQSLGQGLEFLIYFQGNSAPDKSGLPSDRFSAERTGGSVSTLTIQRTQQEDSAVYLCASSRRGGSYNEQFFGPGTRLTVL.

CDR3 protein: CASSRETRRTGELFF. Written as DNA, the CDR3 is TGCGCCAGCAGCCGCGAAACGAGACGAACCGGGGAGCTGTTTTTT. The V and J genes are TRBV4-3 and TRBJ2-2; D ambiguous. Germline V CDR1 and CDR2: LGHNA, YSLEER. The CDR3 has 15 residues. V shed 4 bases and J shed 5 bases, with 14 bases lying between them.

This clonotype was seen a few times. This rearrangement joins TRBV29-1 to TRBJ1-5, with D tentatively TRBD1 (6 bases). Between the trimmed V and J ends, which lost 5 bases and 4 bases, there was a span of 12 bases. This CDR3 has 13 residues. Per the germline V gene, CDR1 is SQVTM and CDR2 is ANQGSEA. CDR3 DNA sequence: TGCAGCGTTTCACAGGGTGAAAATCAGCCCCAGCATTTT. Protein sequence: CSVSQGENQPQHF.

The sample holds a few counts of this clonotype. The chain combines TRBV6-1 with TRBJ2-5, with TRBD1 identical over 10 bases. J gave up 7 bases and V 7 bases, and 12 bases lay outside the gene matches. Germline CDR1 is MNHNS and CDR2 is SASEGT. The CDR3 sequence is 15 residues long. CDR3 sequence reads: CASTEDLTGGRTQYF. The CDR3 nucleotides are TGTGCCAGCACAGAAGACTTGACAGGGGGCCGGACCCAGTACTTC.

V usage is TRBV4-3 and J usage is TRBJ2-2; D not certain. Germline CDR1 LGHNA, CDR2 YSLEER. Trimming removed 0 bases from V and 1 base from J, with 15 bases in between. The CDR3 is 18 amino acids. CDR3 amino acids: CASSQDRLAPLNTGELFF. In DNA form, the CDR3 reads TGCGCCAGCAGCCAAGATCGGCTCGCCCCTCTGAACACCGGGGAGCTGTTTTTT.

This clonotype was counted between two and nine times. The chain carries TRBV7-2 and TRBJ2-1, with no clear D. Trimming removed 1 base at V and 6 bases at J, with 7 bases between. CDR3 length equals 13 residues. Germline V lookup: CDR1 SGHTA, CDR2 FQGNSA. The CDR3 loop is CASSLVYANEQFF. CDR3 bases: TGTGCCAGCAGCTTAGTGTACGCCAATGAGCAGTTCTTC.

This clonotype was seen at least ten times. V usage is TRBV12-3 or TRBV12-4 and J usage is TRBJ1-1, with a tentative D call TRBD1 (6 bases). The length of the CDR3 is 13 residues. With 2 bases removed from V and 3 bases from J, the gap between germline ends came to 7 bases. This chain's CDR3 is CASSLQGYTEAFF. CDR3 in DNA: TGTGCCAGCAGTTTACAGGGGTACACTGAAGCTTTCTTT.

This clonotype was observed a few times. This rearrangement joins TRBV7-9 to TRBJ1-2, with 7 bases aligning to TRBD1. In germline, CDR1 is SEHNR, CDR2 FQNEAQ (reference sequence). There are 15 residues in the CDR3. J lost 3 bases, V lost 4 bases, and 8 bases had no gene match. CDR3 sequence: CASSSRQGGHYGYTF. The CDR3 DNA reads TGTGCCAGCAGCTCCCGACAGGGAGGGCACTATGGCTACACCTTC.

This clonotype was counted at least ten times. The chain uses TRBV4-3 and TRBJ2-4; TRBD1 is a possible D gene (5 bases). The CDR3 extends over 13 amino acids. Germline V gene data show CDR1 as LGHNA and CDR2 as YSLEER. Trimming stripped 0 bases from V and 7 bases from J, with 7 bases between. CDR3 nucleotide sequence: TGCGCCAGCAGCCAAGACAGGGCGAACATTCAGTACTTC. Translating it yields CASSQDRANIQYF.

This clonotype occurred a few times. The chain recombines TRBV5-1 with TRBJ2-3; 7 nucleotides match TRBD2. V lost 4 bases and J lost 4; bases outside the gene matches: 9. This CDR3 contains 15 residues. Germline V gene lookup returns CDR1 SGHRS and CDR2 YFSETQ. The CDR3 loop reads CASSPSAGKADTQYF. The CDR3 DNA reads as TGCGCCAGCAGCCCGTCAGCGGGAAAGGCAGATACGCAGTATTTT.

This clonotype appeared many times. The J gene is TRBJ2-1, the V gene TRBV6-1, with 10 bases aligning to TRBD2. V gave up 10 bases and J gave up 7 bases; unmatched junction bases: 13. CDR3 length equals 15 residues. Germline CDR1 is MNHNS and CDR2 is SASEGT. In DNA form, the CDR3 reads TGTGCCACCACAGGGGCTAGCGGGAGAGGGAATGAGCAGTTCTTC. Translating gives CATTGASGRGNEQFF.

The rearrangement joins TRBV11-2 to TRBJ2-4; TRBD2 agrees at 10 bases. Trimming at V came to 1 base and at J to 0 bases, leaving 6 bases not matched to a gene. Germline CDR1 reads SGHAT; CDR2 reads FQNNGV. This CDR3 comprises 18 residues. CDR3 residues: CASSLVLAGEGAKNIQYF. As DNA, the CDR3 is TGTGCCAGCAGCTTAGTTCTAGCGGGAGAGGGAGCCAAAAACATTCAGTACTTC.

This clonotype appeared many times. Lacking the conserved final phenylalanine or tryptophan, this CDR3 likely reflects a read error. It is unclear where the CDR3 begins or ends on the DNA, so no DNA is shown, and the CDR3 is as TCRdb lists it. V and J are TRBV6-2 or TRBV6-3 and TRBJ2-7; the D call in the table, TRBD1, was not verified against the DNA. The length of the CDR3 is 11 amino acids, counting both ends. The germline V gene has CDR1 MNHEY and CDR2 SVGEGT. The CDR3 spells CASSYGTGLVL.

CDR3 in amino acids: CASRETSGRAGEQYF. CDR3 sequence (DNA): TGTGCCAGCAGGGAGACTAGCGGGAGGGCCGGAGAGCAGTACTTC. The J gene is TRBJ2-7, the V gene TRBV3-1; TRBD2 agrees at 14 bases. The germline V gene encodes CDR1 LGHDT and CDR2 YNNKEL (reference sequence). J lost 7 bases, V lost 6 bases, and 8 bases had no gene match. There are 15 residues in the CDR3.

This clonotype turned up a few times. This chain connects TRBV12-3 or TRBV12-4 to TRBJ1-2; D unresolved. The CDR3 extends over 14 amino acids. V lost 6 bases, J lost 4 bases, and 15 bases lay in between. The DNA for the CDR3 is TGTGCCAGCAGGCCGTCCTCGGGGATCTATGGCTACACCTTC. It encodes CASRPSSGIYGYTF.